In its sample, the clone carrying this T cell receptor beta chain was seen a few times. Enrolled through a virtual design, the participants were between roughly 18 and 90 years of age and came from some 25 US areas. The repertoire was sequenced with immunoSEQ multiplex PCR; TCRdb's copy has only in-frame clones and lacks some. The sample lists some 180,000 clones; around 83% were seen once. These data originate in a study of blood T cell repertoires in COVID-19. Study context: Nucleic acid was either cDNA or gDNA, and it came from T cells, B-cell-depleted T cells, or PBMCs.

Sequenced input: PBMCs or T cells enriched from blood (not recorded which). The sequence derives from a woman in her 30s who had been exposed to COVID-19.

The CDR3 bases are TGTGCCAGCAGTGTATTACAGTACTATGGCTACACCTTC. It translates to CASSVLQYYGYTF. The chain joins TRBV2 to TRBJ1-2, with D unclear. In germline, CDR1 is SNHLY, CDR2 FYNNEI. This CDR3 comprises 13 residues. Trimming shortened V by 4 bases and J by 3 bases, and 9 bases separated the two germline ends. Full variable domain (remainder filled in from reference TRBV2 and TRBJ1-2): EPEVTQTPSHQVTQMGQEVILRCVPISNHLYFYWYRQILGQKVEFLVSFYNNEISEKSEIFDDQFSVERPDGSNFTLKIRSTKLEDSAMYFCASSVLQYYGYTFGSGTRLTVV.